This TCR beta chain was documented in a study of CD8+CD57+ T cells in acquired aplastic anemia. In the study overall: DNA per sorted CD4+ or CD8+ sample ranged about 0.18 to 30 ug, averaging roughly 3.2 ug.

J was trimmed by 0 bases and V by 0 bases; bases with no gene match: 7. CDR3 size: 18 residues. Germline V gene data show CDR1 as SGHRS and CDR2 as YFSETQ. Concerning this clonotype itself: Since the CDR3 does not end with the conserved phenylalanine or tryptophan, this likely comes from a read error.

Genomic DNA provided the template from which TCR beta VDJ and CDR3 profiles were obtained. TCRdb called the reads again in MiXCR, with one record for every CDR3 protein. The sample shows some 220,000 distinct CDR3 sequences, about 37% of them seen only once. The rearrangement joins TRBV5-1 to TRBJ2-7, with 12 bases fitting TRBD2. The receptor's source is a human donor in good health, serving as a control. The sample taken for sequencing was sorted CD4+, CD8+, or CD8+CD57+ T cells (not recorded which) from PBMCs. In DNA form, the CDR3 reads TGCGCCAGCAGCTTGGCCGTGACTAGCGGGGGTGCCTCCTACGAGCAGTACCTC. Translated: CASSLAVTSGGASYEQYL.